This T cell receptor (beta chain) was recovered during a study of cytomegalovirus exposure and HLA in healthy donors. Whole-study results and caveats: Another analysis was done later, and it associated roughly 15,000 TCR beta sequences with HLA alleles at 0.05 false discovery rate. Common viral pathogens (according to a later analysis) appeared linked to several of the most significant clusters.

As regards this clone: Its antigen is still unknown.

The PCR had 60 Vbeta and 13 Jbeta primers. Profiled with immunoSEQ multiplex PCR; TCRdb holds only in-frame clones, not every one. The sample has about 78,000 clones; 65% to 80% are singletons. CDR1 and CDR2 from the germline V gene are SGHRS and YFSETQ. V was clipped by 0 bases and J by 2 bases, with 7 bases between them. This CDR3 is built from 14 residues. The chain is built from TRBV5-1 and TRBJ2-3; D gene ambiguous. This clonotype was sampled from a middle-aged woman in good health and CMV-seropositive. The source material was PBMCs. The CDR3 DNA follows: TGCGCCAGCAGCTTGGCGTCTCCCACAGATACGCAGTATTTT. Amino acids: CASSLASPTDTQYF.